One sample yielded the 10 T cell receptor beta chains listed below, sequenced in a study of T cell repertoires in cytomegalovirus infection. TCRdb analysed the reads with MiXCR anew, one entry per CDR3 protein. In the table there are 510,000 or so distinct CDR3 sequences, around a quarter of which are singletons. The specimen sequenced was PBMCs. These receptors were obtained from a human donor in good health (CMV status not recorded). Some clones in this sample may be carry-over from other donors' samples.

The rearrangement joins TRBV19 to TRBJ2-1, with TRBD2 matching over 9 bases. The CDR3 sequence is 17 residues long. Germline-derived CDR1 and CDR2 are LNHDA and SQIVND (reference sequence). Trimming removed 4 bases from V and 6 bases from J; junction bases left unmatched: 13. Here the CDR3 DNA reads TGTGCCAGTAGTACGGGGAGGAGGTCTAGCGGGGCCAATGAGCAGTTCTTC. Protein sequence: CASSTGRRSSGANEQFF.

This clonotype showed up just a few times. This chain joins TRBV11-2 and TRBJ1-6; no definite D call. V lost 2 bases and J 10 bases, leaving 15 bases between the germline ends. Germline CDR1 and CDR2: SGHAT and FQNNGV. The CDR3 loop spans 15 amino acids. Here the CDR3 reads CASSLNSPGGSPLHF. The CDR3 region has the DNA TGTGCCAGCAGCTTAAACAGTCCCGGAGGCTCACCCCTCCACTTT.

This clonotype was counted ten times or more. This rearrangement joins TRBV7-2 to TRBJ2-1, with D uncertain. Trimming took 5 bases from V and 6 from J, leaving 17 bases between them. The germline gives CDR1 SGHTA, CDR2 FQGNSA. The CDR3 loop spans 15 amino acids. CDR3 sequence reads: CASSRGVRSPNEQFF. In nucleotides, the CDR3 is TGTGCCAGCAGCCGCGGAGTTCGTTCGCCCAATGAGCAGTTCTTC.

The genes are TRBV6-1 and TRBJ1-4; D may be TRBD1 (5 bases). This CDR3 has 14 residues. The V and J ends lost 6 bases and 4 bases respectively, with 12 bases between them. Looked up from germline, CDR1 is MNHNS and CDR2 is SASEGT. The CDR3: CASSPGWGNEKLFF. The CDR3 DNA is TGTGCCAGCAGCCCAGGGTGGGGTAATGAAAAACTGTTTTTT.

This clonotype has just a few counts. CDR3 residues: CASSLRTSGYGEQYV. CDR3 in DNA: TGTGCCAGCAGCTTACGGACTAGCGGGTATGGCGAGCAGTACGTC. The chain couples TRBV5-6 to TRBJ2-7; 11 bases map to TRBD2. CDR3 length equals 15 residues. The junction had 7 bases not matched to a gene; V was cut back by 2 bases and J by 6 bases. Germline values: CDR1 SGHDT, CDR2 YYEEEE.

This clonotype was seen many times. The V gene is TRBV28, the J gene TRBJ1-1; possible D gene TRBD1, 5 bases. Germline V gives CDR1 MDHEN, CDR2 SYDVKM. CDR3 size: 13 residues. V lost 2 bases and J 7 bases, leaving 11 bases between the germline ends. CDR3 amino acids: CASSLVGRFEAFF. The CDR3 DNA follows: TGTGCCAGCAGTTTAGTGGGGCGGTTTGAAGCTTTCTTT. Variable domain in full (rest from reference TRBV28 and TRBJ1-1): DVKVTQSSRYLVKRTGEKVFLECVQDMDHENMFWYRQDPGLGLRLIYFSYDVKMKEKGDIPEGYSVSREKKERFSLILESASTNQTSMYLCASSLVGRFEAFFGQGTRLTVV.

In this sample, this clonotype turned up once. This chain uses TRBV4-2 with TRBJ2-1, with 8 bases lining up with TRBD2. The CDR3 contains 17 residues. Germline V gene sequence: CDR1 LGHNA, CDR2 YNFKEQ. Trimming took 0 bases from V and 1 from J; bases not matched to a gene: 5. The CDR3 nucleotides read TGTGCCAGCAGCCAAGATATGCGGGAGGTGTCCTACAATGAGCAGTTCTTC. Amino acids: CASSQDMREVSYNEQFF.

The table lists this clonotype with a few counts. V usage is TRBV25-1 and J usage is TRBJ1-3; D remains ambiguous. The length of the CDR3 is 15 residues. The V and J ends lost 2 bases and 4 bases respectively, with 12 bases between them. Germline V lookup: CDR1 MGHDK, CDR2 SYGVNS. This CDR3 reads CASSEPTVEGNTIYF. In DNA form, the CDR3 reads TGTGCCAGCAGTGAACCTACAGTAGAAGGAAACACCATATATTTT. The variable domain in full, with the rest retrieved from reference TRBV25-1 and TRBJ1-3, is EADIYQTPRYLVIGTGKKITLECSQTMGHDKMYWYQQDPGMELHLIHYSYGVNSTEKGDLSSESTVSRIRTEHFPLTLESARPSHTSQYLCASSEPTVEGNTIYFGEGSWLTVV.

This chain links TRBV10-3 with TRBJ2-3, with no clear D. CDR1 and CDR2 from the germline V gene are ENHRY and SYGVKD. The CDR3 has 13 amino acids. V was cut by 3 bases and J by 6 bases, with 10 bases left in between. CDR3 sequence reads: CAISDERTDTQYF. The CDR3 DNA is TGTGCCATCAGTGACGAACGGACGGATACGCAGTATTTT.

This chain connects TRBV6-5 to TRBJ2-3; D is possibly TRBD1 (5 bases). V was cut by 5 bases and J by 0 bases, with 12 bases left in between. This CDR3 has 15 residues. Germline lookup yields CDR1 MNHEY and CDR2 SVGAGI. CDR3 residues: CASSAGSSSTDTQYF. The CDR3, as DNA: TGTGCCAGCAGTGCAGGGTCTAGTAGCACAGATACGCAGTATTTT.